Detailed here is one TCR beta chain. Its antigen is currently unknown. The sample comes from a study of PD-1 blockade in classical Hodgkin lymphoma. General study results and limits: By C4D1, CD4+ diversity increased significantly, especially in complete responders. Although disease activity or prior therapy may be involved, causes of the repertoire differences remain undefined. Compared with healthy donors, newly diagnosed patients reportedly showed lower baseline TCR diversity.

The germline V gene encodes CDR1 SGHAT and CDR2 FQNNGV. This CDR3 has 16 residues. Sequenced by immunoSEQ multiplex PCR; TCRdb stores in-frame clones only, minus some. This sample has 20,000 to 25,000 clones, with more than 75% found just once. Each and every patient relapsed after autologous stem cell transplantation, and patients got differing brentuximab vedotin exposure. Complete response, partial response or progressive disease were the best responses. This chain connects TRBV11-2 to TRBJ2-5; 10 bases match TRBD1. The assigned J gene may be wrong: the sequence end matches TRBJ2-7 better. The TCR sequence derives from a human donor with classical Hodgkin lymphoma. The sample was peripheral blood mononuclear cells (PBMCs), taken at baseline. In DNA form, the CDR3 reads TGTGCCAGCAGCCCACAATCGGGGACAGGGGCCTACGAGCAGTACTTC. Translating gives CASSPQSGTGAYEQYF.